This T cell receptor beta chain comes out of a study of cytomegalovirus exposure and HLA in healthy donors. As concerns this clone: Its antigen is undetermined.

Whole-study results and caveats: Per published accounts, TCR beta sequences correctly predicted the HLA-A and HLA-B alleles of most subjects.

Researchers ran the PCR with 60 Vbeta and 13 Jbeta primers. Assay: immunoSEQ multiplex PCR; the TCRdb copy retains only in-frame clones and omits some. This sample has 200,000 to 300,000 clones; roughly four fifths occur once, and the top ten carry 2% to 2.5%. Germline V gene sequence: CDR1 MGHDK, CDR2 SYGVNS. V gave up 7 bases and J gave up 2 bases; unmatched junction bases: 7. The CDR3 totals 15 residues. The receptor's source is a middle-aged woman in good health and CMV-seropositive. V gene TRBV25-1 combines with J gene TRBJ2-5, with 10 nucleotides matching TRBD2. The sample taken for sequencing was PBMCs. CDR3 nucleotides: TGTGCCAGCACGAATCGACTAGCGGGTCAAGAGACCCAGTACTTC. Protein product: CASTNRLAGQETQYF.